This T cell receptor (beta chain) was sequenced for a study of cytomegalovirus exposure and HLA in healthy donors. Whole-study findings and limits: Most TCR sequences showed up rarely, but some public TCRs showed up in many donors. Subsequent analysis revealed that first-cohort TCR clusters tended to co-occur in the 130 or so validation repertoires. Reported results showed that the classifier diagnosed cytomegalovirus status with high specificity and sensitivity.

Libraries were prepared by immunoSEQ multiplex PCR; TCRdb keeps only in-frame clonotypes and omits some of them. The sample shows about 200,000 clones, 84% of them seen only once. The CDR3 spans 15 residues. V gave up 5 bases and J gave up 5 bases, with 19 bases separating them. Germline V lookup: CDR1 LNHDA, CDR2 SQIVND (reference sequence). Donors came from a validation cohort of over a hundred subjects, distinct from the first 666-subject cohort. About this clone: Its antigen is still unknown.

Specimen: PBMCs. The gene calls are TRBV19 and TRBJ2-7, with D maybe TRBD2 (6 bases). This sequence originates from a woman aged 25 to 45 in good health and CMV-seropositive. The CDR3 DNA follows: TGTGCCAGTAGTTTGAACGCGGGGCCTGGGGACGAGCAGTACTTC. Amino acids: CASSLNAGPGDEQYF.